The next 28 T cell receptor beta chains were all read from a single sample in a study of blood T cell repertoires in COVID-19. Clones were sequenced by immunoSEQ multiplex PCR, and TCRdb holds only the in-frame ones, with some missing. Counted here are about 61,000 clones, 90% to 95% occurring once; the ten biggest clones make up about 8.1%. Source material: peripheral blood. These receptors came from a human donor in a cohort sampled during active COVID-19.

This chain uses TRBV5-1 with TRBJ2-3, with 8 bases fitting TRBD1. J gave up 1 base and V 1 base, and 2 bases lay outside the gene matches. The CDR3 sequence is 15 residues long. CDR1 is SGHRS and CDR2 is YFSETQ in the germline V gene. CDR3 sequence reads: CASSLLGQGTDTQYF. CDR3 DNA sequence: TGCGCCAGCAGCTTGTTGGGACAGGGCACAGATACGCAGTATTTT.

The chain recombines TRBV19 with TRBJ1-1, with D unresolved. Germline CDR1 and CDR2: LNHDA and SQIVND (reference sequence). The CDR3 has 11 amino acids. V lost 4 bases and J lost 6, with 6 bases in between. CDR3 nucleotide sequence: TGTGCCAGTAGTACCCGTTCTGAAGCTTTCTTT. Translation: CASSTRSEAFF.

V gene TRBV28 combines with J gene TRBJ2-7; 8 bases align to TRBD2. Trimming took 5 bases from V and 4 from J; bases not matched to a gene: 7. Per germline, CDR1 MDHEN and CDR2 SYDVKM. This CDR3 spans 14 amino acids. CDR3 amino acids: CASSIAGLDYEQYF. The CDR3 DNA reads TGTGCCAGCAGTATCGCGGGACTAGATTACGAGCAGTACTTC.

The chain has TRBV6-2 or TRBV6-3 and TRBJ2-7; TRBD1 is a possible D gene (5 bases). The CDR3 loop spans 16 amino acids. Trimming shortened V by 5 bases and J by 2 bases, and 19 bases separated the two germline ends. Germline CDR1 MNHEY, CDR2 SVGEGT. The CDR3 DNA follows: TGTGCCAGCAGTCGCCTAACAGGCCGCACGCCCTACGAGCAGTACTTC. Protein sequence: CASSRLTGRTPYEQYF.

This clone has only one observation. V usage is TRBV19 and J usage is TRBJ2-7; 7 bases agree with TRBD2. Germline CDR1 reads LNHDA; CDR2 reads SQIVND (reference sequence). V trimming: 3 bases; J trimming: 5 bases; junction bases outside the gene matches: 16. The CDR3 loop spans 17 amino acids. This chain's CDR3 is CASSISAWGRARDEQYF. The CDR3 DNA follows: TGTGCCAGTAGTATCTCGGCTTGGGGGAGGGCCCGAGACGAGCAGTACTTC.

CDR3 DNA: TGTGCCAGCTCACCAGGGGCCACCCCGGGCTTCGGTGGGTACTATGGCTACACCTTC. Its protein product is CASSPGATPGFGGYYGYTF. This chain links TRBV18 with TRBJ1-2, with D possibly matching TRBD1 (5 bases). The ends were cut back, 2 bases at V and 3 bases at J, with 25 bases in the middle. This CDR3 spans 19 amino acids. The V gene's germline CDR1 is KGHSH and CDR2 LQKENI.

This clone was recorded once. The chain uses TRBV2 and TRBJ2-5; the D is unclear. Germline CDR1 is SNHLY and CDR2 is FYNNEI. The CDR3 has 13 amino acids. The V end lost 3 bases, the J end lost 7 bases, and 12 bases lay between the germline ends. CDR3 sequence: CASSEQVSGTQYF. CDR3 nucleotide sequence: TGTGCCAGCAGTGAGCAGGTATCCGGGACCCAGTACTTC.

This chain uses TRBV5-1 with TRBJ2-5, with 14 bases matching TRBD2. CDR1 and CDR2 from the germline V gene are SGHRS and YFSETQ. The CDR3 totals 14 residues. With V trimmed by 6 bases and J by 4 bases, 2 bases remained unmatched. CDR3 in DNA: TGCGCCAGCAAGGGACTAGCGGGAGCAGAGACCCAGTACTTC. Its protein product is CASKGLAGAETQYF. The full variable domain, its missing parts supplied by reference TRBV5-1 and TRBJ2-5, is KAGVTQTPRYLIKTRGQQVTLSCSPISGHRSVSWYQQTPGQGLQFLFEYFSETQRNKGNFPGRFSGRQFSNSRSEMNVSTLELGDSALYLCASKGLAGAETQYFGPGTRLLVL.

This clone was counted only a few times. The chain uses TRBV1 and TRBJ2-2; no check of the table's D call, TRBD2, against the DNA was made. TRBV1 is classified as a pseudogene. The CDR3 runs to 15 residues. This CDR3 is CTSSEPPPGGGELFF. The DNA of the CDR3 is TGCACCAGCAGCGAACCCCCCCCGGGGGGCGGGGAGCTGTTTTTT.

The V and J genes are TRBV7-3 and TRBJ2-1; 8 bases align to TRBD2. This CDR3 has 15 residues. Germline V gene sequence: CDR1 SGHTA, CDR2 FQGTGA. V lost 5 bases to trimming and J lost 0 bases; unmatched junction nucleotides: 3. The CDR3 here is CASSVLAASYNEQFF. The CDR3 bases are TGTGCCAGCAGCGTACTAGCGGCCTCCTACAATGAGCAGTTCTTC.

The chain couples TRBV11-2 to TRBJ1-3, with 8 bases fitting TRBD1. This CDR3 contains 13 residues. V shed 6 bases and J 2 bases; nucleotides not matched to a gene: 0. Germline lookup yields CDR1 SGHAT and CDR2 FQNNGV. The CDR3 DNA reads as TGTGCCAGCAGACAGGGGGCTGGAAACACCATATATTTT. It specifies CASRQGAGNTIYF.

This clone was counted once. This chain joins TRBV28 and TRBJ2-3; D remains ambiguous. This CDR3 has 14 amino acids. Germline V gene data show CDR1 as MDHEN and CDR2 as SYDVKM. V was shortened by 3 bases and J by 1 base, with 8 bases between the two germline ends. The CDR3 DNA reads TGTGCCAGCAGTTTTCTAAGCGGCACAGATACGCAGTATTTT. Amino acids: CASSFLSGTDTQYF.

This rearrangement joins TRBV14 to TRBJ1-2; D might be TRBD1 (6 bases). The CDR3 runs to 14 residues. Trimming removed 1 base from V and 8 bases from J, with 14 bases in between. Germline V gene lookup returns CDR1 SGHDN and CDR2 FVKESK. The CDR3 reads CASSQGPGVRGYTF. CDR3 DNA sequence: TGTGCCAGCAGCCAAGGCCCAGGGGTACGGGGCTACACCTTC.

V usage is TRBV7-2 and J usage is TRBJ2-3; 9 nucleotides agree with TRBD1. The CDR3 loop spans 16 amino acids. The ends lost 4 bases at V and 1 base at J; junction bases unmatched: 6. CDR1 and CDR2 (germline): SGHTA, FQGNSA. The CDR3 DNA is TGTGCCAGCAGCTCTATCAGACAGGGGGGCACAGATACGCAGTATTTT. It encodes CASSSIRQGGTDTQYF. The full variable domain, with the rest looked up from reference TRBV7-2 and TRBJ2-3, is GAGVSQSPSNKVTEKGKDVELRCDPISGHTALYWYRQSLGQGLEFLIYFQGNSAPDKSGLPSDRFSAERTGGSVSTLTIQRTQQEDSAVYLCASSSIRQGGTDTQYFGPGTRLTVL.

The rearrangement links TRBV2 to TRBJ1-6; perhaps TRBD1 as D (6 bases). This CDR3 is built from 15 residues. The V and J ends lost 2 bases and 5 bases respectively, with 10 bases between them. CDR1 is SNHLY and CDR2 is FYNNEI in the germline V gene. Written as DNA, the CDR3 is TGTGCCAGCAGTGAATTGGGACACAATAATTCACCCCTCCACTTT. Translated: CASSELGHNNSPLHF.

The CDR3 reads CASSHEVPRDLNTGELFF. The CDR3 coding sequence is TGCGCCAGCAGCCATGAAGTTCCCCGGGACTTAAACACCGGGGAGCTGTTTTTT. The rearrangement uses TRBV4-3 and TRBJ2-2; the D gene is possibly TRBD2 (6 bases). Between the trimmed V and J ends, which lost 3 bases and 2 bases, there was a span of 19 bases. Germline lookup yields CDR1 LGHNA and CDR2 YSLEER. This CDR3 region has 18 residues.

The chain carries TRBV19 and TRBJ2-6; a possible D gene is TRBD2 (5 bases). V gave up 2 bases and J gave up 0 bases, with 8 bases separating them. The germline V gene has CDR1 LNHDA and CDR2 SQIVND (reference sequence). The CDR3 extends over 16 amino acids. CDR3 loop: CASSIMGSSGANVLTF. In nucleotides, the CDR3 is TGTGCCAGTAGTATAATGGGGAGCTCTGGGGCCAACGTCCTGACTTTC.

CDR3 in DNA: TGCGCCAGCAGTGAGTCACCGGGGGGCCGCGTCCGTTCGGAAGCTTTCTTT. Its translation: CASSESPGGRVRSEAFF. This sequence joins TRBV10-2 and TRBJ1-1; the D gene is possibly TRBD1 (6 bases). The germline V gene encodes CDR1 WSHSY and CDR2 SAAADI. CDR3 length equals 17 residues. V was trimmed by 0 bases and J by 8 bases, leaving 22 bases between them.

The J gene is TRBJ2-5, the V gene TRBV28, with D hard to call. The CDR3 is 12 residues long. Deletions cut 6 bases from V and 5 bases from J, with 10 bases between. Germline-derived CDR1 and CDR2 are MDHEN and SYDVKM. CDR3 DNA sequence: TGTGCCAGCAGCTCCCTAGGCGAGACCCAGTACTTC. Residues: CASSSLGETQYF.

The genes are TRBV5-1 and TRBJ1-6; 7 bases are a match to TRBD1. The V gene's germline CDR1 is SGHRS and CDR2 YFSETQ. The junction had 8 bases not matched to a gene; V was cut back by 2 bases and J by 6 bases. CDR3 length: 16 amino acids. The CDR3 DNA reads as TGCGCCAGCAGCTTCATTCCAGGGGGTTCTAATTCACCCCTCCACTTT. Its protein is CASSFIPGGSNSPLHF.

This clone was seen just once. The sample has other DNA sequences that encode this CDR3 too. This chain uses TRBV30 with TRBJ2-5; TRBD2 aligns across 9 bases. The trim removed 5 bases at V and 5 bases at J, leaving 6 bases unmatched. The CDR3 runs to 13 residues. Germline V gives CDR1 GTSNPN, CDR2 SVGIG (reference sequence). As DNA, the CDR3 is TGTGCCTGGGGGGGCGGGGGGGATGAGACCCAGTACTTC. Translation: CAWGGGGDETQYF.

The chain recombines TRBV10-3 with TRBJ1-1; TRBD1 agrees at 9 bases. V trimming: 2 bases; J trimming: 1 base; junction bases outside the gene matches: 2. The CDR3 is 15 residues long. Germline CDR1 ENHRY, CDR2 SYGVKD. CDR3 nucleotides: TGTGCCATCAGTGAGCAACAGGGGGCGAACACTGAAGCTTTCTTT. This translates into CAISEQQGANTEAFF.

The chain has TRBV30 and TRBJ2-3, with TRBD2 as a possible D gene (5 bases). Germline loops: CDR1 GTSNPN, CDR2 SVGIG (reference sequence). Trimming took off 1 base at V and 3 bases at J, with 11 bases between the two ends. This CDR3 has 14 amino acids. The CDR3 bases are TGTGCCTGGAGTGGAGGACTCTGGACAGATACGCAGTATTTT. Translation: CAWSGGLWTDTQYF.

The rearrangement joins TRBV7-6 to TRBJ2-7; 12 positions match TRBD2. V gave up 4 bases and J gave up 9 bases; unmatched junction bases: 4. Germline V lookup: CDR1 SGHVS, CDR2 FNYEAQ. CDR3 length equals 13 residues. The DNA of the CDR3 is TGTGCCAGCAGCTCTCTAGCGGGAGGGAGGCAGTACTTC. Protein: CASSSLAGGRQYF.

The chain combines TRBV2 with TRBJ2-1; 12 bases are a match to TRBD2. Germline V CDR1 and CDR2: SNHLY, FYNNEI. The CDR3 is made up of 16 amino acids. The junction had 8 bases not matched to a gene; V was cut back by 9 bases and J by 2 bases. CDR3 region: CASHHRLAGAYNEQFF. The CDR3 nucleotides are TGTGCCAGTCACCACCGACTAGCGGGAGCCTACAATGAGCAGTTCTTC.

The J gene is TRBJ1-2, the V gene TRBV7-2, with 9 bases identical to TRBD1. The CDR3 has 14 amino acids. Per germline, CDR1 SGHTA and CDR2 FQGNSA. The junction had 4 bases not matched to a gene; V was cut back by 3 bases and J by 5 bases. CDR3 in amino acids: CASSLDRGQYGYTF. DNA for the CDR3: TGTGCCAGCAGCTTGGACAGGGGCCAATATGGCTACACCTTC.

This clone was detected once. The gene calls are TRBV18 and TRBJ1-4, with D unclear. This CDR3 spans 15 amino acids. Germline CDR1 KGHSH, CDR2 LQKENI. With 4 bases removed from V and 5 bases from J, the gap between germline ends came to 14 bases. The CDR3 sequence: CASSHRRRRNEKLFF. The CDR3 DNA follows: TGTGCCAGCTCACATAGACGGCGGCGCAATGAAAAACTGTTTTTT.

The chain uses TRBV4-1 and TRBJ1-5, with D tentatively TRBD1 (5 bases). Germline values: CDR1 MGHRA, CDR2 YSYEKL. V lost 3 bases to trimming and J lost 6 bases, with 15 bases between them. The CDR3 loop spans 15 amino acids. Written as DNA, the CDR3 is TGCGCCAGCAGCCAGGTGGCAGGGAAGGGTCAGCCCCAGCATTTT. It codes for CASSQVAGKGQPQHF.